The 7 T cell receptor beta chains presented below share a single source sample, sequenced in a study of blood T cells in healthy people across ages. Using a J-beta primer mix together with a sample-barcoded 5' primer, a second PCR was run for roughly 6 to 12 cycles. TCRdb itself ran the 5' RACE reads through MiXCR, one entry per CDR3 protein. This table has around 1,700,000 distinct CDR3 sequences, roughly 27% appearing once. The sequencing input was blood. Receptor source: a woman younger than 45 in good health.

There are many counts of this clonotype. CDR3 coding DNA: TGCGCCAGCAGCTCTGCAGGGGCTGGAGAGACCCAGTACTTC. Its translation: CASSSAGAGETQYF. This rearrangement joins TRBV5-1 to TRBJ2-5, with a weak D call TRBD1 (6 bases). The CDR3 has 14 residues. Per the germline V gene, CDR1 is SGHRS and CDR2 is YFSETQ. V dropped 3 bases and J dropped 4 bases, with 13 bases sitting between them.

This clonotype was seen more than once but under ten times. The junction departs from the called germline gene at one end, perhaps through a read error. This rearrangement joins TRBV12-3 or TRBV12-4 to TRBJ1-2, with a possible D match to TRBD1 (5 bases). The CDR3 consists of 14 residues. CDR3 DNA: TGTACCAGCAGTTTGCGAGGGGAGCCCTATGGCTACACCTTC. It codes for CTSSLRGEPYGYTF.

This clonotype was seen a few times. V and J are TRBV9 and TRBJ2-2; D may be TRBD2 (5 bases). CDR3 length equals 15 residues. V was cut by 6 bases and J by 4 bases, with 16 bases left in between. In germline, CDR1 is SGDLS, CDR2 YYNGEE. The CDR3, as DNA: TGTGCCAGCACCCCCGGAGGCTTAGGCACCGGGGAGCTGTTTTTT. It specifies CASTPGGLGTGELFF.

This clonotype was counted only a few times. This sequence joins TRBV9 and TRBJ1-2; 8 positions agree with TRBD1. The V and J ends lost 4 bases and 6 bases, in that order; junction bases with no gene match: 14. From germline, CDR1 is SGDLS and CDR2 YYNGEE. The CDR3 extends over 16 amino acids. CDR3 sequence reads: CASSLRTGKVGDGYTF. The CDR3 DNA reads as TGTGCCAGCAGCCTCCGGACAGGGAAGGTGGGAGATGGCTACACCTTC.

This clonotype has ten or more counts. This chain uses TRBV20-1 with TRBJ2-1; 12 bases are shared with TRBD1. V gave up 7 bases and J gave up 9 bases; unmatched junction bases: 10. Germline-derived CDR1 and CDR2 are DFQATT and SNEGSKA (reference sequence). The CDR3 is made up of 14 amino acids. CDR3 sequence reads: CSVRPGQGAGEQFF. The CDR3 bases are TGCAGTGTCAGACCGGGACAGGGGGCAGGTGAGCAGTTCTTC.

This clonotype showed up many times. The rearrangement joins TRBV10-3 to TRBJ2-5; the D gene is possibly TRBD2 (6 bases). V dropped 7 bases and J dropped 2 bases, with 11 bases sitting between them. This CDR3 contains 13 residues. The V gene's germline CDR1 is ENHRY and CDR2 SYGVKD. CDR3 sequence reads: CAITSGLQETQYF. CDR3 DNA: TGTGCCATCACAAGCGGGTTACAAGAGACCCAGTACTTC.

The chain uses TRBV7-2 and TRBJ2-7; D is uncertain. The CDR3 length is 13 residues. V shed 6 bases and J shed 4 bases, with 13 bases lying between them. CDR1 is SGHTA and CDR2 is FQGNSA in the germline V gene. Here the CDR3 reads CASRRTEIYEQYF. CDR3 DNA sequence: TGTGCCAGCAGGAGAACAGAGATTTACGAGCAGTACTTC.